This T cell receptor beta chain was captured in a study of T cells in Graves' hyperthyroidism and ophthalmopathy. Lactation, pregnancy, other autoimmune disease or uncontrolled infection led to exclusion of patients. Germline CDR1 is SGHTA and CDR2 is FQGTGA. V lost 2 bases and J 2 bases, leaving 6 bases between the germline ends. The CDR3 loop spans 13 amino acids. This clonotype was found many times. The antigen is unknown. Overall study results and limits: Ophthalmopathy was distinguished from stable hyperthyroidism by 13 V-J signatures.

TCR beta CDR3 region amplification was performed from RNA transcripts. First-round RT-PCR targeting the TCR CDR3 was performed with the HTBI primer set. One entry per CDR3 protein, called by TCRdb with MiXCR from the multiplex PCR reads. The sample records approximately 590,000 distinct CDR3 sequences, about 43% being singletons. The sequence derives from a woman under 30 with Graves' hyperthyroidism. Sequencing input: peripheral blood or thyroid tissue (not recorded which). The chain joins TRBV7-3 to TRBJ2-5; D tentatively reads TRBD1 or TRBD2 (5 bases each). The CDR3 nucleotides read TGTGCCAGCAGCTTATGGGGGCAAGAGACCCAGTACTTC. Translated, it gives CASSLWGQETQYF.